This entry describes one TCR beta chain. Looked up from germline, CDR1 is MNHEY and CDR2 is SMNVEV (reference sequence). The CDR3 sequence is 13 residues long. V was cut by 2 bases and J by 3 bases, with 8 bases left in between. These data are taken from a study of blood T cell repertoires in COVID-19. Across the study: Samples representing acute and convalescent COVID-19 were sourced from the United States, Italy and Spain.

The repertoire was sequenced with immunoSEQ multiplex PCR; TCRdb's copy has only in-frame clones and lacks some. The sample shows fewer than 200,000 clones, more than 60% of them seen only once. This chain uses TRBV27 with TRBJ2-7; D gene unclear. This sequence originates from a man aged 55 to 70 with acute or convalescent COVID-19. Material: peripheral blood. CDR3 loop: CASSLNPYYEQYF. CDR3 in DNA: TGTGCCAGCAGTTTAAATCCGTACTACGAGCAGTACTTC.